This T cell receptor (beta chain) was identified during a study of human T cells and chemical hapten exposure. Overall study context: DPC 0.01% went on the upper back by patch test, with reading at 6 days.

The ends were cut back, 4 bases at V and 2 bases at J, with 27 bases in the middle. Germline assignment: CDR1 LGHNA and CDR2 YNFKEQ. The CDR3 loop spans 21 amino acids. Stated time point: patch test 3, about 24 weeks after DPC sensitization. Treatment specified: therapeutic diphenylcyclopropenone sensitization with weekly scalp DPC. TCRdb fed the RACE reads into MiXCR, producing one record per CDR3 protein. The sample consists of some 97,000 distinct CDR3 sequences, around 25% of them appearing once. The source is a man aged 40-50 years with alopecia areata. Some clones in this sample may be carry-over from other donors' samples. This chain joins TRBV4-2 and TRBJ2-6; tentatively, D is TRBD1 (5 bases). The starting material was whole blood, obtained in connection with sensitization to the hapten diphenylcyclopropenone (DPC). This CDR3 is CASSLLNSGRGGNTGANVLTF. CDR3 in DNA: TGTGCCAGCAGCCTCCTCAACTCAGGAAGGGGCGGAAATACTGGGGCCAACGTCCTGACTTTC.